This TCR beta chain was sequenced in a study of OX40 agonist ivuxolimab in advanced cancers. Whole-study results and caveats: With doses of 0.1 to 3.0 mg/kg, CD4+ and CD8+ blood T cells had undergone clonal expansion by week 6. Certain nonresponders likewise exhibited a low normalized T-cell clonal expansion.

Clones were read by immunoSEQ multiplex PCR, and TCRdb kept only the in-frame ones, dropping some. Here the sample spans 20,000 to 30,000 clones, about four fifths being singletons. CDR1 and CDR2 from the germline V gene are MGHRA and YSYEKL. The CDR3 totals 16 residues. V gave up 1 base and J gave up 4 bases, with 16 bases separating them. As regards this clone: Its antigen is unknown.

Here the sequenced sample was CD4+ or CD8+ T cells sorted from blood, taken in a trial of the OX40 agonist ivuxolimab. The chain carries TRBV4-1 and TRBJ2-5, with a possible D match to TRBD2 (7 bases). This sequence originates from an adult with an advanced solid tumor such as melanoma, head and neck, liver or kidney cancer. Here the CDR3 reads CASSQGGGLSPETQYF. The CDR3 region has the DNA TGCGCCAGCAGCCAAGGGGGGGGGCTATCCCCAGAGACCCAGTACTTC.